The clone carrying this T cell receptor (beta chain) was picked up many times. How the authors handled the data: Amplifying reference gene primers gave estimates of nucleated cell counts. Some clones are missing from TCRdb's copy, which holds only in-frame ones; the method was immunoSEQ multiplex PCR. V and J calls and clone size are copied from that table; D and trimming were computed from the DNA. Of about 140,000 clones in the sample, roughly 80% were seen once. This record comes from a study of blood T cell repertoires in COVID-19. Study at large: From the United States, Italy and Spain came samples of acute and convalescent COVID-19. Nucleic acid was either cDNA or gDNA, and it came from T cells, B-cell-depleted T cells, or PBMCs.

The V gene's germline CDR1 is MNHNS and CDR2 SASEGT. V shed 3 bases, J shed 5 bases, and the junction held 5 bases outside the gene matches. The CDR3 totals 16 residues. The source of this sequence is a woman between 50 and 59 years old with active or convalescent COVID-19. V is TRBV6-1 and J is TRBJ2-1, with TRBD2 matching 12 bases. The sample comprised peripheral blood. The CDR3 loop is CASSDRTSGANNEQFF. The CDR3 DNA reads as TGTGCCAGCAGTGACCGGACTAGCGGGGCCAACAATGAGCAGTTCTTC.